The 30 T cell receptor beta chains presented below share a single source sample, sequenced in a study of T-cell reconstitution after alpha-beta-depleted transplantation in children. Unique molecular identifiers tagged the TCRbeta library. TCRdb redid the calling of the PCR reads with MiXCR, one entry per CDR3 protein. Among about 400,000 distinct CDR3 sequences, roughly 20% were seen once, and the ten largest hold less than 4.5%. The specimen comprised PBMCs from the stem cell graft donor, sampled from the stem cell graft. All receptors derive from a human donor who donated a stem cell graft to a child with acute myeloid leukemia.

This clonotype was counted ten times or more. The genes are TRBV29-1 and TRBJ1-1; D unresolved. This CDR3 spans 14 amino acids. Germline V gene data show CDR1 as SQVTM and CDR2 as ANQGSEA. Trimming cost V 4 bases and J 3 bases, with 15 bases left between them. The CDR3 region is CSVGLIRKDTEAFF. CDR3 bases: TGCAGCGTTGGACTCATTAGAAAGGACACTGAAGCTTTCTTT.

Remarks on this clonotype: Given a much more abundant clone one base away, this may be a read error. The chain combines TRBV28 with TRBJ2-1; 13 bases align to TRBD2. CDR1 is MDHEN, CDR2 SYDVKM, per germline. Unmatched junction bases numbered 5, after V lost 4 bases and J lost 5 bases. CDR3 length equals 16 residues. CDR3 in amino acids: CASSSPGTSGNNEQFF. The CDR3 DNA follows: TGTGCCAGCAGTTCCCCAGGGACTAGCGGGAACAATGAGCAGTTCTTC.

DNA for the CDR3: TGCGCCAGCAGCCAAGATCGGCTAGCGGGAGGGCCGGGGCAGTTCTTC. Protein: CASSQDRLAGGPGQFF. The chain carries TRBV4-3 and TRBJ2-1; TRBD2 matches at 12 bases. The V segment lost 0 bases and the J segment 12 bases; nucleotides outside the gene matches: 9. CDR1 is LGHNA and CDR2 is YSLEER in the germline V gene. The CDR3 is 16 amino acids.

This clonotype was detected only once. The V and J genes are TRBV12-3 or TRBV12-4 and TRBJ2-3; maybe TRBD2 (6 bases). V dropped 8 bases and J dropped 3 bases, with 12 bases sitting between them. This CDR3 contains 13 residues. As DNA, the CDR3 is TGTGCCAGCCGGGCCGCGGGGACAGATACGCAGTATTTT. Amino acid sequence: CASRAAGTDTQYF.

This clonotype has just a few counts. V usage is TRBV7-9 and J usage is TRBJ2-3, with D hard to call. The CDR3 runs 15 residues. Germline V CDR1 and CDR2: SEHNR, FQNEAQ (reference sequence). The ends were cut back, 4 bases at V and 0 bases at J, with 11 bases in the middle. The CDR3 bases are TGTGCCAGCAGCTCAGTACGTGACAGCACAGATACGCAGTATTTT. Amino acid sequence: CASSSVRDSTDTQYF.

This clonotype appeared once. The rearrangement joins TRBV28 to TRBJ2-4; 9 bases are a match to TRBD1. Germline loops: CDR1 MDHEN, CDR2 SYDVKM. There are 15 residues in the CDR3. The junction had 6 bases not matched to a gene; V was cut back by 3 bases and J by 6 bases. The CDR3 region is CASSLVQGAVNIQYF. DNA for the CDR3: TGTGCCAGCAGTTTGGTACAGGGGGCTGTAAACATTCAGTACTTC.

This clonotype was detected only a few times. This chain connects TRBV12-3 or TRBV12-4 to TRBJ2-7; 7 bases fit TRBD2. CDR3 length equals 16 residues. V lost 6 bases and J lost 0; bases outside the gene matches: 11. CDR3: CASSPGRAPSSYEQYF. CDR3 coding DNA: TGTGCCAGCAGCCCTGGGAGGGCGCCCTCCTCCTACGAGCAGTACTTC.

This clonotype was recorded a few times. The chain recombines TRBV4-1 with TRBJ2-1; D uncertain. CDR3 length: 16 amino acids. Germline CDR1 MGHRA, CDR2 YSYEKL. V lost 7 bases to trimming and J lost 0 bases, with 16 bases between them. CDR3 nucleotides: TGCGCCAGCACCCCAGACCACCCAAGCTCCTACAATGAGCAGTTCTTC. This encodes CASTPDHPSSYNEQFF.

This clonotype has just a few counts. CDR3 sequence (DNA): TGTGCCAGCAGGAGTTCAGCGGGAGATACGCAGTATTTT. Translation: CASRSSAGDTQYF. The gene calls are TRBV6-1 and TRBJ2-3; possible D gene TRBD2, 6 bases. V shed 6 bases and J shed 5 bases, with 12 bases lying between them. Germline V gene sequence: CDR1 MNHNS, CDR2 SASEGT. This CDR3 is 13 amino acids long.

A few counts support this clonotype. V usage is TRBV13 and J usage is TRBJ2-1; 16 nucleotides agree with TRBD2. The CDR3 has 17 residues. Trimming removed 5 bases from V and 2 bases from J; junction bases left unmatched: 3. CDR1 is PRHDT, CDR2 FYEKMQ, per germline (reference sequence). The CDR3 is CASSLGTSGRAYNEQFF. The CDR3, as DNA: TGTGCCAGCAGCCTCGGGACTAGCGGGAGGGCCTACAATGAGCAGTTCTTC.

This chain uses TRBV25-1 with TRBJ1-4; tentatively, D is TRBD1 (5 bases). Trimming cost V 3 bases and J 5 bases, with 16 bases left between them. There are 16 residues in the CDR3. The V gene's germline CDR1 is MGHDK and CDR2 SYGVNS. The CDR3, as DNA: TGTGCCAGCAGTGAGGGGGTAAGGGACGGAAATGAAAAACTGTTTTTT. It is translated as CASSEGVRDGNEKLFF.

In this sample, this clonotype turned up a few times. CDR3 nucleotide sequence: TGCGCCAGCAGCCAAGATCCGGGAGGGTGGGAGACCCAGTACTTC. It codes for CASSQDPGGWETQYF. The rearrangement links TRBV4-1 to TRBJ2-5, with 8 bases identical to TRBD2. In germline, CDR1 is MGHRA, CDR2 YSYEKL. The CDR3 is made up of 15 amino acids. With V trimmed by 0 bases and J by 5 bases, 5 bases remained unmatched.

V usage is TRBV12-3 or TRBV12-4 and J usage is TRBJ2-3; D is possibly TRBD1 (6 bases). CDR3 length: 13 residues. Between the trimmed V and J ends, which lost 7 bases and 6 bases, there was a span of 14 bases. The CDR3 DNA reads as TGTGCCAGCAACGTAAGGGGGTCGGATACGCAGTATTTT. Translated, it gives CASNVRGSDTQYF.

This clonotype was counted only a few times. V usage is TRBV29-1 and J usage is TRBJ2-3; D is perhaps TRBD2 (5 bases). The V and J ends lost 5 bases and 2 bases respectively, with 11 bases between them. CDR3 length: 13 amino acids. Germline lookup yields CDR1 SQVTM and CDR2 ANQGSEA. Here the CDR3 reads CSVPTINTDTQYF. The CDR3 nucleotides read TGCAGCGTTCCGACTATTAACACAGATACGCAGTATTTT.

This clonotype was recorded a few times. The CDR3 reads CSGLSYEQYF. CDR3 bases: TGCAGTGGGCTCTCCTACGAGCAGTACTTC. This chain connects TRBV20-1 to TRBJ2-7; unclear D gene. V gave up 7 bases and J gave up 0 bases, with 4 bases separating them. Germline lookup yields CDR1 DFQATT and CDR2 SNEGSKA (reference sequence). The CDR3 has 10 residues.

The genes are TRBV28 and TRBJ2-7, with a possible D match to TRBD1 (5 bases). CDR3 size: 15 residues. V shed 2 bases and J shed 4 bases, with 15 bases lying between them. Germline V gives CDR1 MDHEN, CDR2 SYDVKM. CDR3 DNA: TGTGCCAGCAGTTTAATAGTTGGGGCCTATTACGAGCAGTACTTC. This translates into CASSLIVGAYYEQYF.

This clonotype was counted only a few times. CDR3 sequence: CASTLARANEQFF. CDR3 nucleotide sequence: TGTGCCAGCACACTAGCGCGGGCCAATGAGCAGTTCTTC. The J gene is TRBJ2-1, the V gene TRBV12-3 or TRBV12-4, with 7 bases fitting TRBD2. V gave up 7 bases and J gave up 6 bases; unmatched junction bases: 6. CDR3 length: 13 residues.

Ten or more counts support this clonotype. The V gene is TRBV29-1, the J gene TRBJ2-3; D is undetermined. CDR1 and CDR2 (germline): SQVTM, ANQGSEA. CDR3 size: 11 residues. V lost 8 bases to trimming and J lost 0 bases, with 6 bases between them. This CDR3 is CSQKSTDTQYF. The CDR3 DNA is TGCAGCCAAAAAAGCACAGATACGCAGTATTTT.

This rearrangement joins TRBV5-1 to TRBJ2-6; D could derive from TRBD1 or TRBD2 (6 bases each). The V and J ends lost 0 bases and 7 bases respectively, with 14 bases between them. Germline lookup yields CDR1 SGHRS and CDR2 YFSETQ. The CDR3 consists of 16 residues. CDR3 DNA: TGCGCCAGCAGCTTGGATCGGGGGCGAAGAGCCAACGTCCTGACTTTC. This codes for CASSLDRGRRANVLTF.

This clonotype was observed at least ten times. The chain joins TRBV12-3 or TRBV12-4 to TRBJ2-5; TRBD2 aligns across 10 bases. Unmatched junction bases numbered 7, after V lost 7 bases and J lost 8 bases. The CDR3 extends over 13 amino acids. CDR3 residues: CASKVTSGITQYF. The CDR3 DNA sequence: TGTGCCAGCAAGGTCACTAGCGGGATAACCCAGTACTTC.

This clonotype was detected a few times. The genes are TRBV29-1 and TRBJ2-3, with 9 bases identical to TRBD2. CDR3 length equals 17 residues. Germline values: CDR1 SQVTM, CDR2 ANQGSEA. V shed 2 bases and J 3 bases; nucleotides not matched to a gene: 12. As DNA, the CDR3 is TGCAGCGTTGAAAAATCAACCGCGGGAGGGGGGACAGATACGCAGTATTTT. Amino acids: CSVEKSTAGGGTDTQYF.

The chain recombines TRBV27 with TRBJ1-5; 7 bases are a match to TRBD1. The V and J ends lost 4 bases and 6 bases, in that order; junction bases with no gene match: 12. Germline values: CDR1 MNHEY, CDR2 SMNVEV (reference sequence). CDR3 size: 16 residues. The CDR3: CASSSRLTGIAQPQHF. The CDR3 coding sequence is TGTGCCAGCAGTTCCCGCCTGACAGGGATCGCTCAGCCCCAGCATTTT.

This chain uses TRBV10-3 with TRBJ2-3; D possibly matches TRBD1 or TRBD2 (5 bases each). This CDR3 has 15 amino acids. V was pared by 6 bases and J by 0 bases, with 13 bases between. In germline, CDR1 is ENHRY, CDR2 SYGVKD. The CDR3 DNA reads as TGTGCCATCAGGGGGGAAGCTTCTAGCACAGATACGCAGTATTTT. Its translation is CAIRGEASSTDTQYF.

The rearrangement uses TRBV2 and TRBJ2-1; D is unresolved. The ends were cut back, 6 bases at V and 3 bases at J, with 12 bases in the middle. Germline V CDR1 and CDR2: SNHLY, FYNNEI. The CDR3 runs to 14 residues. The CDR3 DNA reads TGTGCCAGCAGAATTAATTTGGACTACAATGAGCAGTTCTTC. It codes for CASRINLDYNEQFF. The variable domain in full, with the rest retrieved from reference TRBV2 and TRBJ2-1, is EPEVTQTPSHQVTQMGQEVILRCVPISNHLYFYWYRQILGQKVEFLVSFYNNEISEKSEIFDDQFSVERPDGSNFTLKIRSTKLEDSAMYFCASRINLDYNEQFFGPGTRLTVL.

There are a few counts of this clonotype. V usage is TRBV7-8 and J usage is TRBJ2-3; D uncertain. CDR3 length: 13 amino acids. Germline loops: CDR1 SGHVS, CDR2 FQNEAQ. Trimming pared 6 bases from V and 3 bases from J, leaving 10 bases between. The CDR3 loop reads CASRGVRTDTQYF. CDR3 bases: TGTGCCAGCAGGGGTGTAAGGACAGATACGCAGTATTTT.

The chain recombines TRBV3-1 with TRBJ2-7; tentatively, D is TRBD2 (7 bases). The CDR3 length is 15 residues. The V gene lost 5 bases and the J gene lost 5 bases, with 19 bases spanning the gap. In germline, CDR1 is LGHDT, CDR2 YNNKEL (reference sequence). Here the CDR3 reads CASSFFGGRGDEQYF. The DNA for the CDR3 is TGTGCCAGCAGCTTCTTCGGGGGGCGAGGGGACGAGCAGTACTTC.

The CDR3 coding sequence is TGTGCCATTTCGCTCTCGGGACCCACCACCGGGGAGCTGTTTTTT. Amino acid sequence: CAISLSGPTTGELFF. The chain combines TRBV24-1 with TRBJ2-2; D tentatively fits TRBD1 or TRBD2 (5 bases each). Per the germline V gene, CDR1 is KGHDR and CDR2 is SFDVKD. Trimming left V 11 bases short and J 4 bases short, with 19 bases between. The CDR3 spans 15 residues.

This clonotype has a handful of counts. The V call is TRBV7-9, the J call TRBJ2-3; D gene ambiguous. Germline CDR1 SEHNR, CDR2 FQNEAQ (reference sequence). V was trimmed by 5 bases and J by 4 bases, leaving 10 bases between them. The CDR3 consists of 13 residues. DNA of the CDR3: TGTGCCAGCAGCGCCCTAGGTGCAGATACGCAGTATTTT. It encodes CASSALGADTQYF.

The CDR3 DNA follows: TGTGCCAGCAGTTTATATGCGGGAGGGCGTTACGAGCAGTACTTC. This codes for CASSLYAGGRYEQYF. V and J are TRBV27 and TRBJ2-7; 9 bases map to TRBD2. This CDR3 comprises 15 residues. Germline values: CDR1 MNHEY, CDR2 SMNVEV (reference sequence). The J segment lost 4 bases and the V segment lost 1 base, leaving 5 bases of the junction unmatched.

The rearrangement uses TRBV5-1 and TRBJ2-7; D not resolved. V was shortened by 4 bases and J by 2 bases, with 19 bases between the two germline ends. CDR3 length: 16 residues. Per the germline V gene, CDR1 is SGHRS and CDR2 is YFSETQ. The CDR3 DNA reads TGCGCCAGCAGCCCGGTGTACGACCTTACAGCCTACGAGCAGTACTTC. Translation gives CASSPVYDLTAYEQYF.